This TCR beta chain stems from a study of OX40 agonist ivuxolimab in advanced cancers. Overall study: Three patients responded partially, comprising one with hepatocellular carcinoma and two with cutaneous melanoma. Study-level points and caveats: Among the lowest peripheral clonal expansion occurred in 0.1-3.0 mg/kg partial responders. CD8+ T cells averaged more expanded clones than CD4+.

Profiled with immunoSEQ multiplex PCR; TCRdb holds only in-frame clones, not every one. This sample carries about 64,000 clones, approximately 90% of them seen once, and the ten largest clones take less than 0.55%. Trimming removed 3 bases at V and 4 bases at J, with 16 bases between. This CDR3 region has 15 residues. Germline lookup yields CDR1 SGHRS and CDR2 YFSETQ. A remark on this clone: Its specificity is unknown.

The source was CD4+ or CD8+ T cells sorted from blood, collected in a trial of the OX40 agonist ivuxolimab. This clonotype originated in an adult with an advanced solid tumor such as melanoma, head and neck, liver or kidney cancer. This sequence joins TRBV5-1 and TRBJ1-1, with a possible D match to TRBD1 (6 bases). CDR3 in DNA: TGCGCCAGCAGCTCAACAGGGCTGGCGGGCACTGAAGCTTTCTTT. This translates into CASSSTGLAGTEAFF.